This is a list of T cell receptor beta chains from one sample in a study of human T cells and chemical hapten exposure. TCRdb re-called the RACE reads with MiXCR, one entry per CDR3 protein. The data contain 140,000 or so distinct CDR3 sequences, about 11% of them singletons. Specimen: whole blood, collected in connection with sensitization to the hapten diphenylcyclopropenone (DPC). These receptor sequences come from a woman in her forties or fifties with alopecia areata. Some clones in this sample may be carry-over from other donors' samples. The CDR3 runs from the conserved cysteine through the conserved F or W. The size field is filled for only some rows; it gives once, few, many or a size class.

V,size,J,CDR3
TRBV29-1,many,TRBJ2-7,CSVFTGDEQYF
TRBV20-1,many,TRBJ2-7,CSAREGARSYEQYF
TRBV4-3,few,TRBJ2-3,CASSPRQEITTDTQYF
TRBV6-5,.,TRBJ2-6,CASSYLGGGANVLTF
TRBV20-1,.,TRBJ2-3,CSGDGWSTDTQYF
TRBV7-7,many,TRBJ2-5,CASSPSPGGQETQYF
TRBV11-3,.,TRBJ2-3,CASSWGLAGGPTDTQYF
TRBV27,.,TRBJ2-5,CASRTSGRMETQYF
TRBV30,few,TRBJ1-2,CAWTRVLGARDYGYTF
TRBV19,few,TRBJ2-3,CASRPGTSGTDTQYF